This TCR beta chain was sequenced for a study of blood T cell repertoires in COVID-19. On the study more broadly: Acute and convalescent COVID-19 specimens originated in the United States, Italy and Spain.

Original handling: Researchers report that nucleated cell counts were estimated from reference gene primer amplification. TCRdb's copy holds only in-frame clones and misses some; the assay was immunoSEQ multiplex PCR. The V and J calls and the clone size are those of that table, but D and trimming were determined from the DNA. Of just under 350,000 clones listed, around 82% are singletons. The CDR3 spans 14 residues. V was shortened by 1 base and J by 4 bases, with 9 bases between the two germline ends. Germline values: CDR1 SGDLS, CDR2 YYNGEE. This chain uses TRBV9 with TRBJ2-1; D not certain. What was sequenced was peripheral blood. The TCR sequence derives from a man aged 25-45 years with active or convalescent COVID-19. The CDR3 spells CASSVTQEYNEQFF. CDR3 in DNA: TGTGCCAGCAGCGTAACCCAGGAATACAATGAGCAGTTCTTC.